The 15 T cell receptor beta chains reported below all come from one sample, sequenced in a study of T cell repertoires in cytomegalovirus infection. TCRdb re-called the reads through MiXCR, storing one row per CDR3 protein. The sample includes around 300,000 distinct CDR3 sequences, 8% to 9.5% seen only once; the top ten take 3.5% to 4.5%. Sample: PBMCs. All receptors come from a human donor in good health (CMV status not recorded). Some clones in this sample may be carry-over from other donors' samples.

This clonotype was detected only a few times. This chain joins TRBV19 and TRBJ1-1, with D uncertain. From germline, CDR1 is LNHDA and CDR2 SQIVND (reference sequence). V lost 3 bases to trimming and J lost 5 bases, with 10 bases between them. This CDR3 region has 13 residues. CDR3 region: CASSMGGRTEAFF. The CDR3 nucleotides read TGTGCCAGTAGTATGGGCGGGAGAACTGAAGCTTTCTTT.

This clonotype was counted between two and nine times. The DNA for the CDR3 is TGTGCCACCACGAGGAGACACAGACCGGTCAGCATGAACACTGAAGCTTTCTTT. Its translation is CATTRRHRPVSMNTEAFF. The J gene is TRBJ1-1, the V gene TRBV24-1; D unclear. Germline V CDR1 and CDR2: KGHDR, SFDVKD. This CDR3 has 18 amino acids. Trimming took 8 bases from V and 0 from J, leaving 24 bases between them.

There are a few counts of this clonotype. The rearrangement links TRBV20-1 to TRBJ2-7; 8 bases map to TRBD2. The CDR3 runs to 17 residues. Germline V gives CDR1 DFQATT, CDR2 SNEGSKA (reference sequence). V was clipped by 6 bases and J by 1 base; unmatched bases: 17. The CDR3 here is CSALGLAGPNPSYEQYF. Here the CDR3 DNA reads TGCAGTGCCCTGGGGTTAGCGGGGCCCAATCCTTCCTACGAGCAGTACTTC.

This clonotype turned up a few times. The chain combines TRBV7-6 with TRBJ2-3; TRBD2 aligns across 11 bases. From germline, CDR1 is SGHVS and CDR2 FNYEAQ. V lost 2 bases and J lost 6; bases outside the gene matches: 4. The CDR3 spans 15 residues. The CDR3 spells CASSLIAGGRDTQYF. The CDR3 DNA sequence: TGTGCCAGCAGCTTAATAGCGGGAGGGCGTGATACGCAGTATTTT.

This clonotype was counted many times. The chain carries TRBV7-2 and TRBJ1-2, with D perhaps matching TRBD1 (5 bases). Looked up from germline, CDR1 is SGHTA and CDR2 is FQGNSA. V lost 1 base, J lost 7 bases, and 13 bases lay in between. This CDR3 region has 14 residues. The CDR3 spells CASSLGQPQPGYTF. CDR3 nucleotide sequence: TGTGCCAGCAGCTTAGGACAGCCCCAACCTGGCTACACCTTC. Filled out from reference TRBV7-2 and TRBJ1-2, the complete variable domain reads GAGVSQSPSNKVTEKGKDVELRCDPISGHTALYWYRQSLGQGLEFLIYFQGNSAPDKSGLPSDRFSAERTGGSVSTLTIQRTQQEDSAVYLCASSLGQPQPGYTFGSGTRLTVV.

This clonotype has ten or more counts. CDR3 residues: CASPGQATDTQYF. Written as DNA, the CDR3 is TGTGCCAGCCCGGGACAGGCAACAGATACGCAGTATTTT. The gene calls are TRBV2 and TRBJ2-3; 8 bases align to TRBD1. The V segment lost 8 bases and the J segment 3 bases; nucleotides outside the gene matches: 4. The CDR3 covers 13 residues. CDR1 is SNHLY and CDR2 is FYNNEI in the germline V gene.

This clonotype was counted only a few times. This chain uses TRBV25-1 with TRBJ1-5; no firm D call. The CDR3 consists of 15 residues. CDR1 is MGHDK, CDR2 SYGVNS, per germline. The V end was cut by 3 bases, the J end by 7 bases, with 16 bases between. CDR3 amino acids: CASSDGWQVGQPQHF. The CDR3 DNA reads as TGTGCCAGCAGTGATGGTTGGCAGGTCGGCCAGCCCCAGCATTTT.

About this clonotype: It may be a read error: a sequence one base away is much more abundant. This chain connects TRBV7-2 to TRBJ2-1, with TRBD1 as a possible D gene (6 bases). Germline V gene lookup returns CDR1 SGHTA and CDR2 FQGNSA. The CDR3 loop spans 18 amino acids. This chain's CDR3 is CASSPLQPRGHVYHEQFF. DNA of the CDR3: TGTGCCAGCAGCCCCCTTCAGCCCAGGGGACACGTCTACCATGAGCAGTTCTTC.

Only a few counts were recorded for this clonotype. The chain employs TRBV12-3 or TRBV12-4 and TRBJ2-7; the match to TRBD2 covers 9 bases. The CDR3 length is 16 residues. Unmatched junction bases numbered 15, after V lost 6 bases and J lost 6 bases. The CDR3: CASSPSSGVGKGEQYF. The CDR3 DNA is TGTGCCAGCAGCCCGTCTAGCGGGGTGGGGAAGGGCGAGCAGTACTTC.

This clonotype has a handful of counts. In DNA, the CDR3 is TGTGCCAGCTTGCCCTCCCCAGTCCCCACGGGAGAGACCCAGTACTTC. It encodes CASLPSPVPTGETQYF. The rearrangement links TRBV7-6 to TRBJ2-5; D is ambiguous. This CDR3 is 16 amino acids long. Germline-derived CDR1 and CDR2 are SGHVS and FNYEAQ. Trimming removed 8 bases from V and 4 bases from J, with 23 bases in between. Drawing the rest from reference TRBV7-6 and TRBJ2-5, the complete variable domain is GAGVSQSPRYKVTKRGQDVALRCDPISGHVSLYWYRQALGQGPEFLTYFNYEAQQDKSGLPNDRFSAERPEGSISTLTIQRTEQRDSAMYRCASLPSPVPTGETQYFGPGTRLLVL.

The CDR3 reads CASSSKAGNEQYF. DNA of the CDR3: TGTGCCAGCAGCTCGAAAGCGGGGAACGAGCAGTACTTC. This chain uses TRBV7-3 with TRBJ2-7; TRBD2 agrees at 7 bases. The CDR3 sequence is 13 residues long. Germline V CDR1 and CDR2: SGHTA, FQGTGA. V gave up 4 bases and J gave up 5 bases; unmatched junction bases: 5.

This clonotype was detected ten times or more. The chain uses TRBV7-2 and TRBJ1-1, with no clear D. In germline, CDR1 is SGHTA, CDR2 FQGNSA. V was shortened by 3 bases and J by 1 base, with 12 bases between the two germline ends. The CDR3 contains 15 residues. CDR3 DNA: TGTGCCAGCAGCTTCGATTCCCGGGGGAACACTGAAGCTTTCTTT. This translates into CASSFDSRGNTEAFF.

This clonotype showed up just a few times. The chain couples TRBV7-4 to TRBJ2-1; TRBD2 matches 13 bases. Looked up from germline, CDR1 is SGHVT and CDR2 is SQSDAQ. J lost 8 bases, V lost 5 bases, and 3 bases had no gene match. There are 14 residues in the CDR3. In DNA, the CDR3 is TGTGCCAGCAGCGGACTAGCGGGAGTCGATGAGCAGTTCTTC. Protein product: CASSGLAGVDEQFF.

This clonotype turned up a few times. V gene TRBV29-1 combines with J gene TRBJ2-7; D is unresolved. V was clipped by 2 bases and J by 4 bases, with 6 bases between them. CDR1 is SQVTM, CDR2 ANQGSEA, per germline. There are 11 residues in the CDR3. The CDR3 DNA sequence: TGCAGCGTTGAAAAAGGGTACGAGCAGTACTTC. Amino acid sequence: CSVEKGYEQYF.

The V call is TRBV4-3, the J call TRBJ2-2, with D perhaps TRBD2 (5 bases). CDR1 is LGHNA and CDR2 is YSLEER in the germline V gene. This CDR3 comprises 14 residues. The V end lost 3 bases, the J end lost 6 bases, and 11 bases lay between the germline ends. CDR3 sequence (DNA): TGCGCCAGCAGCCAGAGTCTAGCCCCCGGGGAGCTGTTTTTT. Protein sequence: CASSQSLAPGELFF.